This T cell receptor (beta chain) was captured in a study of blood T cell repertoires in COVID-19. As originally analysed: Estimation of nucleated cell counts relied on the amplification of reference gene primers. Sequencing was performed with immunoSEQ multiplex PCR; in TCRdb, only in-frame clones are kept and a portion is missing. The DNA was the basis for D and trimming; V, J and clone size are from that table. The table has about 480,000 clones, 88% seen once. This CDR3 region has 12 residues. The V gene end was trimmed by 1 base and the J gene end by 11 bases; junction bases not matched to a gene: 1. Germline-derived CDR1 and CDR2 are SNHLY and FYNNEI.

The TCR was taken from a woman in her 50s with COVID-19, enrolled during active disease. The genes are TRBV2 and TRBJ1-4, with 7 bases lining up with TRBD1. Specimen: peripheral blood. The DNA of the CDR3 is TGTGCCAGCAGTGAAGGACAGGGTAAACTGTTTTTT. It codes for CASSEGQGKLFF.